A single sample gave rise to the 5 T cell receptor beta chains below, sequenced in a study of blood T cells in healthy people across ages. Combining a sample-barcoded 5' primer with a J-beta primer mix, a second PCR ran for roughly 7 to 11 cycles. MiXCR, run by TCRdb on the 5' RACE reads, gives a single entry per CDR3 protein. In the table there are approximately 730,000 distinct CDR3 sequences, 53% of which are singletons. Sample: blood. All receptors come from an older man in good health.

This clonotype was counted only a few times. This rearrangement joins TRBV30 to TRBJ2-7; D unresolved. The germline V and J ends were trimmed by 0 bases and 8 bases, with 8 bases remaining between them. Germline assignment: CDR1 GTSNPN and CDR2 SVGIG (reference sequence). CDR3 size: 11 residues. DNA of the CDR3: TGTGCCTGGAGTGTACAAACAAAGCAGTACTTC. Protein sequence: CAWSVQTKQYF.

The rearrangement uses TRBV20-1 and TRBJ1-2, with TRBD1 identical over 8 bases. The germline V gene has CDR1 DFQATT and CDR2 SNEGSKA (reference sequence). After removal of 3 bases from V and 6 bases from J, the junction contained 6 bases not matched to a gene. The CDR3 spans 13 residues. The CDR3 region is CSARGQGANGYTF. Written as DNA, the CDR3 is TGCAGTGCTAGGGGTCAGGGGGCGAATGGCTACACCTTC.

In its sample, this clonotype was seen a few times. The chain is built from TRBV9 and TRBJ1-2, with TRBD1 as a possible D gene (5 bases). The CDR3 has 14 amino acids. CDR1 SGDLS and CDR2 YYNGEE come from the germline V gene. Trimming took off 3 bases at V and 7 bases at J, with 16 bases between the two ends. The CDR3 nucleotides read TGTGCCAGCAGCGAGCCCCAGGGAGAACTTGGCTACACCTTC. Translated, it gives CASSEPQGELGYTF.

The chain recombines TRBV3-1 with TRBJ1-2; D not resolved. V lost 1 base to trimming and J lost 3 bases, with 6 bases between them. The CDR3 consists of 13 residues. Germline V gene data show CDR1 as LGHDT and CDR2 as YNNKEL (reference sequence). In nucleotides, the CDR3 is TGTGCCAGCAGCCAAGGAGGCTACTATGGCTACACCTTC. This codes for CASSQGGYYGYTF.

V is TRBV6-1 and J is TRBJ2-1; D gene ambiguous. Germline CDR1 and CDR2: MNHNS and SASEGT. The CDR3 has 11 residues. V lost 11 bases to trimming and J lost 2 bases, with 7 bases between them. CDR3 sequence (DNA): TGTGCCGTCCGACCCTACAATGAGCAGTTCTTC. This encodes CAVRPYNEQFF.